This TCR beta chain was documented in a study of T-cell reconstitution after alpha-beta-depleted transplantation in children. Study conclusions and caveats: In patients about two months after transplant, alpha-beta T cells reportedly arose from several hundred expanded graft clones. Elevated TCRbeta diversity at day 60 was traced, in some patients, to surviving recipient T cells and thymic progenitors. T-cell numbers and diversity one year post-transplant derived largely from freshly generated T cells.

Unique molecular identifiers were incorporated into the prepared TCRbeta library. TCRdb passed the PCR reads through MiXCR, listing each CDR3 protein once. The sample has roughly 70,000 distinct CDR3 sequences; 4.9% are singletons. Germline CDR1 and CDR2: MGHRA and YSYEKL. The V end was cut by 2 bases, the J end by 8 bases, with 13 bases between. This CDR3 spans 15 amino acids. This clonotype was counted many times. Its specificity is unknown. V gene TRBV4-1 combines with J gene TRBJ1-6, with a possible D match to TRBD1 (6 bases). Sequenced here: PBMCs, mostly from graft donor cells, sampled 180 days after TCRalphabeta/CD19-depleted stem cell transplant. The receptor's source is a boy in the first two years of life who had a stem cell transplant for acute myeloid leukemia, so the T cells may come from the graft donor. Here the CDR3 reads CASSQTGGGDSPLHF. CDR3 coding DNA: TGCGCCAGCAGCCAAACCGGCGGGGGCGATTCACCCCTCCACTTT.